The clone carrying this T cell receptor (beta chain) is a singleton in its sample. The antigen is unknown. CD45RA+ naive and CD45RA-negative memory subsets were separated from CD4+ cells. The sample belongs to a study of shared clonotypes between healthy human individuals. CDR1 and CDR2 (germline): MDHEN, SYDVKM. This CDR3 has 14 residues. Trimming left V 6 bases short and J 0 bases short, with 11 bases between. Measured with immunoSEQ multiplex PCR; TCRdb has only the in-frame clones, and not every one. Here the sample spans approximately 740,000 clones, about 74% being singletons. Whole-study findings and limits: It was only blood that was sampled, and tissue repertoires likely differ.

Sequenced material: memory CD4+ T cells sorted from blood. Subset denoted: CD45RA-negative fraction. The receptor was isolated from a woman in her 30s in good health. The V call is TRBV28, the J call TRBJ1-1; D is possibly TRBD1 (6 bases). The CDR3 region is CASRLTGMNTEAFF. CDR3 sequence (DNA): TGTGCCAGCAGACTTACAGGGATGAACACTGAAGCTTTCTTT.